The 2 T cell receptor beta chains below come from one sample, sequenced in a study of blood T cells in healthy people across ages. For the second PCR, which ran for about 7 to 11 cycles, a sample-barcoded 5' primer and a J-beta primer mix were used. TCRdb processed the 5' RACE reads anew with MiXCR; each CDR3 protein has one entry. Of 800,000 or so distinct CDR3 sequences in the sample, around a quarter were seen once. The data were also submitted as part of a second study, on T cells of mothers and their children.

Input material: blood. These receptors were taken from a boy between 10 and 17 years old in good health.

The chain couples TRBV27 to TRBJ2-7, with 7 bases aligning to TRBD1. Trimming took 5 bases from V and 4 from J; bases not matched to a gene: 11. CDR3 length: 15 amino acids. Germline values: CDR1 MNHEY, CDR2 SMNVEV (reference sequence). CDR3 sequence (DNA): TGTGCCAGCAGTCTAAGGACAGGTTCCAATTACGAGCAGTACTTC. Protein: CASSLRTGSNYEQYF.

This clonotype was counted only a few times. The genes are TRBV15 and TRBJ2-5; possibly TRBD2 for D (6 bases). The CDR3 length is 13 residues. Trimming took off 4 bases at V and 5 bases at J, with 11 bases between the two ends. Germline-derived CDR1 and CDR2 are LNHNV and YYDKDF (reference sequence). The CDR3 DNA is TGTGCCACCAGCACGGGGGTGGCGGAGACCCAGTACTTC. Amino acid sequence: CATSTGVAETQYF. Variable domain in full (rest from reference TRBV15 and TRBJ2-5): DAMVIQNPRYQVTQFGKPVTLSCSQTLNHNVMYWYQQKSSQAPKLLFHYYDKDFNNEADTPDNFQSRRPNTSFCFLDIRSPGLGDTAMYLCATSTGVAETQYFGPGTRLLVL.